The T cell receptor beta chain described here comes from a study of shared clonotypes between healthy human individuals. V was clipped by 2 bases and J by 3 bases; unmatched bases: 13. The CDR3 is 17 residues long. Germline V gene data show CDR1 as SGDLS and CDR2 as YYNGEE. The donors, healthy adults who were HIV-negative, had experienced no recent acute infections or vaccinations. Using immunoSEQ multiplex PCR, the repertoire was profiled, and TCRdb retains in-frame clones only, with some absent. In the table there are millions of clones, more than 80% of which are singletons. The sample was naive CD4+ T cells sorted from blood. Specified subset: CD45RA+ positively selected. The rearrangement links TRBV9 to TRBJ1-1, with 7 bases lining up with TRBD1. This sequence originates from a man younger than 30 in good health. The CDR3 DNA reads TGTGCCAGCAGCGTCTCCTTGGGAGGGGGCGGGGACACTGAAGCTTTCTTT. This sequence encodes CASSVSLGGGGDTEAFF.